Reported below is one T cell receptor (beta chain). This record belongs to a study of shared clonotypes between healthy human individuals. CDR1 and CDR2 (germline): SQVTM, ANQGSEA. V was trimmed by 7 bases and J by 4 bases, leaving 13 bases between them. There are 12 residues in the CDR3. Measured with immunoSEQ multiplex PCR; TCRdb has only the in-frame clones, and not every one. The sample yields roughly 2 million clones, about 95% seen once. Naive CD8 cells comprised CD45RO-negative, CCR7-positively selected cells, excluding terminally differentiated effector memory CD45RA+ cells. The sample consisted of naive CD8+ T cells sorted from blood. This TCR was recovered from a man between 18 and 29 years old in good health. The chain recombines TRBV29-1 with TRBJ1-1; D ambiguous. CDR3 nucleotides: TGCAGCGCCGACTGGGAAAGCACTGAAGCTTTCTTT. Translation gives CSADWESTEAFF.